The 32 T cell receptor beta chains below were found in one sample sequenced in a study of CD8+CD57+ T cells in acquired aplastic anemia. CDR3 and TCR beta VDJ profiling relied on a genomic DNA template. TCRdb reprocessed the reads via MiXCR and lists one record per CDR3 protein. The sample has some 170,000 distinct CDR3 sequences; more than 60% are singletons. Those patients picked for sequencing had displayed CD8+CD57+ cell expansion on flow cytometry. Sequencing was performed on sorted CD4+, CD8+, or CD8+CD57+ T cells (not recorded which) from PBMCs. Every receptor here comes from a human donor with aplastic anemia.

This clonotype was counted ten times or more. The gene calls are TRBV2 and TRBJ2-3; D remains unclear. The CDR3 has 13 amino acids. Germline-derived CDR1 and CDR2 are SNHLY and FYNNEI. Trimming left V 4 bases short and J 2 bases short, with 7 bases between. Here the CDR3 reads CASSVPATDTQYF. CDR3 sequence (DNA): TGTGCCAGCAGTGTCCCGGCCACAGATACGCAGTATTTT.

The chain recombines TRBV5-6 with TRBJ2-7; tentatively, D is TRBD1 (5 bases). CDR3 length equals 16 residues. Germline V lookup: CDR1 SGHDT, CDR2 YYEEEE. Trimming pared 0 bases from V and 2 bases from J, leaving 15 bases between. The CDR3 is CASSLASVRAPYEQYF. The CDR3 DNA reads TGTGCCAGCAGCTTGGCCTCCGTCAGGGCTCCCTACGAGCAGTACTTC.

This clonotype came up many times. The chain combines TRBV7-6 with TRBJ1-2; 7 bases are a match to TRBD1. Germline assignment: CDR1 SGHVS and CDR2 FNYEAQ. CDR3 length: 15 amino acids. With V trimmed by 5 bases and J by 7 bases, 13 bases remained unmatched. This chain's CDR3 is CASSPGTVGAGGYTF. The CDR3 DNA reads TGTGCCAGCAGCCCCGGGACAGTCGGAGCGGGTGGCTACACCTTC.

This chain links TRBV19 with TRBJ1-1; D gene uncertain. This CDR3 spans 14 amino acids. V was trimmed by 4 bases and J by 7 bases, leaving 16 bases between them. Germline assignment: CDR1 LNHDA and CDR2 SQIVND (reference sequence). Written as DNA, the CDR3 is TGTGCCAGTAGTACCCAGGCGGGAGTCGATGAAGCTTTCTTT. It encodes CASSTQAGVDEAFF.

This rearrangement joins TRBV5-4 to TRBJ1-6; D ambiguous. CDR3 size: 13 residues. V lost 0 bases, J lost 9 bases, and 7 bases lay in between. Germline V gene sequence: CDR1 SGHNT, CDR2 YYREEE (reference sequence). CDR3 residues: CASSLAQVSPLHF. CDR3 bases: TGTGCCAGCAGCTTGGCGCAGGTTTCACCCCTCCACTTT.

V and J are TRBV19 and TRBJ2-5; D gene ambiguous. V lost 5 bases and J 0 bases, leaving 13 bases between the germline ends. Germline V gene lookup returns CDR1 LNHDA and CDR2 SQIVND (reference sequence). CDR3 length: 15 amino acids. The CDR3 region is CASSAGDSYQETQYF. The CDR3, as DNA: TGTGCCAGTAGTGCTGGAGATTCGTACCAAGAGACCCAGTACTTC.

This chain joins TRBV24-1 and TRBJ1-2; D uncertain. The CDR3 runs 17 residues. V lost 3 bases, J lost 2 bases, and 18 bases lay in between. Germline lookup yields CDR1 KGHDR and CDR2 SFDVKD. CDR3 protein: CATSDGVGDPINYGYTF. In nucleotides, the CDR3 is TGTGCCACCAGTGATGGGGTTGGGGATCCCATAAACTATGGCTACACCTTC.

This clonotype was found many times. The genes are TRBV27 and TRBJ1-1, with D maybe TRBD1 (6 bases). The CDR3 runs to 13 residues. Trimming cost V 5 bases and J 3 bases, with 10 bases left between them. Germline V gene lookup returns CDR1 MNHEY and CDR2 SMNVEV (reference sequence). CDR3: CASSLSGDTEAFF. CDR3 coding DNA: TGTGCCAGCAGTCTGTCAGGGGACACTGAAGCTTTCTTT.

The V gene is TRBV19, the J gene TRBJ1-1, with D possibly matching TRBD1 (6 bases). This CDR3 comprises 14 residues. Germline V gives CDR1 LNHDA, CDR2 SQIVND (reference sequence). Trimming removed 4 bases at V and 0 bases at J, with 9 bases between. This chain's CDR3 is CASSNRGLNTEAFF. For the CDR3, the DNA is TGTGCCAGTAGTAATCGGGGGCTGAACACTGAAGCTTTCTTT.

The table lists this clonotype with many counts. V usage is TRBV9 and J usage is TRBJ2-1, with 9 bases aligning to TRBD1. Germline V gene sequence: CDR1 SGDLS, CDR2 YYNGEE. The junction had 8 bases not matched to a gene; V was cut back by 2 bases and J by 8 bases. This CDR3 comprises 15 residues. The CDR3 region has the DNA TGTGCCAGCAGCGTCCGGGACAGGGTTCGGGATGAGCAGTTCTTC. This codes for CASSVRDRVRDEQFF.

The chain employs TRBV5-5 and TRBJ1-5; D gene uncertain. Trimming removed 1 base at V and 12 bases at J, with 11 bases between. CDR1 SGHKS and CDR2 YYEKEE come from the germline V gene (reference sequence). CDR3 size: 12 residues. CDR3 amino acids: CASSLKEVHQHF. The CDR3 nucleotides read TGTGCCAGCAGCTTGAAGGAGGTACACCAGCATTTT.

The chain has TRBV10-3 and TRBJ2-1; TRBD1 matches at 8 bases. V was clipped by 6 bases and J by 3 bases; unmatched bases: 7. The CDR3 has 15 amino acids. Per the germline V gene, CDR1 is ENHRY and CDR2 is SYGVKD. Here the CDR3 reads CAIRGDRGLYNEQFF. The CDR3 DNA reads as TGTGCCATCAGGGGAGACAGGGGTCTCTACAATGAGCAGTTCTTC.

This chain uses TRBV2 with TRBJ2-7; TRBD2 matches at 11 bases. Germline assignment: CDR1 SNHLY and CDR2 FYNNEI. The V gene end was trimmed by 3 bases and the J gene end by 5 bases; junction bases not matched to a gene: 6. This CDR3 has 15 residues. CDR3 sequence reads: CASSDIAGGYDEQYF. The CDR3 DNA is TGTGCCAGCAGTGATATAGCGGGAGGGTATGACGAGCAGTACTTC. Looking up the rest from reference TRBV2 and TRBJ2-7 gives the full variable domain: EPEVTQTPSHQVTQMGQEVILRCVPISNHLYFYWYRQILGQKVEFLVSFYNNEISEKSEIFDDQFSVERPDGSNFTLKIRSTKLEDSAMYFCASSDIAGGYDEQYFGPGTRLTVT.

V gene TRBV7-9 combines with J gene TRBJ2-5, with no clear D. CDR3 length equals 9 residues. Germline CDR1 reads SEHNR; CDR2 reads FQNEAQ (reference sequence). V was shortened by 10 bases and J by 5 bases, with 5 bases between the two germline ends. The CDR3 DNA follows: TGTGCCACCCGGGAGACCCAGTACTTC. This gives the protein CATRETQYF.

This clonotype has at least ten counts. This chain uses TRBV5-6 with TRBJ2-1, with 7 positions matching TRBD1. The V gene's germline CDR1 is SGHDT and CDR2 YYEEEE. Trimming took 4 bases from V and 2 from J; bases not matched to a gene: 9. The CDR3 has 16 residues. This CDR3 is CASSDDDRDPYNEQFF. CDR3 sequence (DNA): TGTGCCAGCAGCGACGACGACAGGGACCCCTACAATGAGCAGTTCTTC.

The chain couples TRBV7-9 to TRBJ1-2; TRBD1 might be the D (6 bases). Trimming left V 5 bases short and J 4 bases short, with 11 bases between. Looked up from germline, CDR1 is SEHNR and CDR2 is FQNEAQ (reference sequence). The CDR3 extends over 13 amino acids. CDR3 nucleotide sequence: TGTGCCAGCAGCCCTCGGGACATCTATGGCTACACCTTC. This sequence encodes CASSPRDIYGYTF.

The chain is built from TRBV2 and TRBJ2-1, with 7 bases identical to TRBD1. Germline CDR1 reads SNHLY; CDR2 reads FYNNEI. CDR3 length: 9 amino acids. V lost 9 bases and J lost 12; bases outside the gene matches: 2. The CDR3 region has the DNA TGTGCCAGACAGGGGATGCAGTTCTTC. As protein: CARQGMQFF.

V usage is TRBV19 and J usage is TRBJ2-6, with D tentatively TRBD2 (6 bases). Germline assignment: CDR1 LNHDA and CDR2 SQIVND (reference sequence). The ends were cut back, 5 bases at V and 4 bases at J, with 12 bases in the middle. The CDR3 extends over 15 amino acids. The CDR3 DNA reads TGTGCCAGTAGTCGGGGGACGGTAGGGGCCAACGTCCTGACTTTC. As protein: CASSRGTVGANVLTF.

This CDR3 is CASSLEAAVYNSPLHF. CDR3 nucleotide sequence: TGTGCCAGCAGCTTGGAGGCAGCCGTCTATAATTCACCCCTCCACTTT. V usage is TRBV5-6 and J usage is TRBJ1-6; D unresolved. CDR1 SGHDT and CDR2 YYEEEE come from the germline V gene. Trimming removed 0 bases at V and 3 bases at J, with 10 bases between. This CDR3 region has 16 residues. Full variable domain (missing parts from reference TRBV5-6 and TRBJ1-6): DAGVTQSPTHLIKTRGQQVTLRCSPKSGHDTVSWYQQALGQGPQFIFQYYEEEERQRGNFPDRFSGHQFPNYSSELNVNALLLGDSALYLCASSLEAAVYNSPLHFGNGTRLTVT.

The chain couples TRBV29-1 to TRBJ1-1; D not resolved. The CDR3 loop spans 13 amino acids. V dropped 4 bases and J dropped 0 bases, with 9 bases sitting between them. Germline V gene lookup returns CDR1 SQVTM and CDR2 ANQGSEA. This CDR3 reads CSVVRMLNTEAFF. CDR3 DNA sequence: TGCAGCGTTGTGAGGATGCTGAACACTGAAGCTTTCTTT.

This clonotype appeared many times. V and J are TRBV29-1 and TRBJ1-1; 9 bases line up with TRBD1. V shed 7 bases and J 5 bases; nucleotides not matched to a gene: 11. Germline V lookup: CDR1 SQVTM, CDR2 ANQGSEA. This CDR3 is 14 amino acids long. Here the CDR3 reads CSGTNRGRNTEAFF. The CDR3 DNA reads TGCAGCGGGACCAACAGGGGGCGGAATACTGAAGCTTTCTTT.

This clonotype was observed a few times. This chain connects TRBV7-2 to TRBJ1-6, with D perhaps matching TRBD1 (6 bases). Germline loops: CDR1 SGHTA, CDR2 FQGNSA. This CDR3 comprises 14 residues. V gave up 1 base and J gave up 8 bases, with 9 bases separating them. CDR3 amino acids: CASSLEGVDSPLHF. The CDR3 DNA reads TGTGCCAGCAGCTTAGAGGGGGTTGATTCACCCCTCCACTTT.

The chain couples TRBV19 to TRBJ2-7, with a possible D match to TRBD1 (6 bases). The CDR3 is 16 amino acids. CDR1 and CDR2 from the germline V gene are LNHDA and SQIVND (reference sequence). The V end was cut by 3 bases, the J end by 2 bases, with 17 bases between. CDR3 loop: CASSISGAFNPYEQYF. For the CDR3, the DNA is TGTGCCAGTAGTATTTCAGGGGCCTTCAACCCCTACGAGCAGTACTTC.

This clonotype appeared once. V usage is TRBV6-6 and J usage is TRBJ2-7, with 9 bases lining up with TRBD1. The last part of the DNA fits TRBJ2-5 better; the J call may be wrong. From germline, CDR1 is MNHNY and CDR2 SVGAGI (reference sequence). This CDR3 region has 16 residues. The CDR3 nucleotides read TGTGCCAGCAGTAGGGACAGGGAAAGCGGGCGGGGGACCCAGTACTTC. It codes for CASSRDRESGRGTQYF.

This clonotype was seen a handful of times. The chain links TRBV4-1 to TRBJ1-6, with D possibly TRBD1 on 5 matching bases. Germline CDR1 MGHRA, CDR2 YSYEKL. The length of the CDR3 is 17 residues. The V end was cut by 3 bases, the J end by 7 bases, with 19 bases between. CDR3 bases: TGCGCCAGCAGCCAGACGATCCCAGGGCAGAGAAATTCACCCCTCCACTTT. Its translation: CASSQTIPGQRNSPLHF.

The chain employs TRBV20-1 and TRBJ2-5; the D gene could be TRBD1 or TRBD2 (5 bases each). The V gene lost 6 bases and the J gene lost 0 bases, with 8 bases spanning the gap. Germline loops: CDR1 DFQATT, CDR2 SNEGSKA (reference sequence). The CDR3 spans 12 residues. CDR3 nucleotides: TGCAGTGCGACAGCGGACCAAGAGACCCAGTACTTC. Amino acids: CSATADQETQYF.

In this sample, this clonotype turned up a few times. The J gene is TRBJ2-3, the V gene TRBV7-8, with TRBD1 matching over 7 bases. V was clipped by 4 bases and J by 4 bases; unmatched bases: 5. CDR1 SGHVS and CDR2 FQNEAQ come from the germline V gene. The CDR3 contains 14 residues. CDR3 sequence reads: CASSSDRVSDTQYF. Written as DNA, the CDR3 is TGTGCCAGCAGCTCCGACAGGGTGTCAGATACGCAGTATTTT.

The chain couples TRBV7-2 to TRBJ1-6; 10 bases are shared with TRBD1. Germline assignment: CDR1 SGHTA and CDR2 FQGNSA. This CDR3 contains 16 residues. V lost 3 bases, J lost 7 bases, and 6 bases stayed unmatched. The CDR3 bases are TGTGCCAGCAGCTTGTATAAGGGACAGGGGAATTCACCCCTCCACTTT. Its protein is CASSLYKGQGNSPLHF.

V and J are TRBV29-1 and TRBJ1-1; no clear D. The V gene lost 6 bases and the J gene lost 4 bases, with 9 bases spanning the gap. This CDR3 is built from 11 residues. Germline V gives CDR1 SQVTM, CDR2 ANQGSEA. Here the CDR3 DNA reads TGCAGCGTGGAGGCTGGCACTGAAGCTTTCTTT. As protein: CSVEAGTEAFF.

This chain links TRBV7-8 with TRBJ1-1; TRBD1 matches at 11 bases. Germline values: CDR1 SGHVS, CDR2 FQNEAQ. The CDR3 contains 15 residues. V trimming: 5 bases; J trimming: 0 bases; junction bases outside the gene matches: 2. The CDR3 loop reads CASSGQGAVNTEAFF. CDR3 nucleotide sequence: TGTGCCAGCAGCGGACAGGGGGCGGTGAACACTGAAGCTTTCTTT.

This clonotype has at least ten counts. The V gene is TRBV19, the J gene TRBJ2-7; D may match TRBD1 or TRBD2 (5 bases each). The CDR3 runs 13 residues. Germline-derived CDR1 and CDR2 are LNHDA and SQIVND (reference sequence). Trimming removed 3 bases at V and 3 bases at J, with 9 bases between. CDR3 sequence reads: CASSIGTVYEQYF. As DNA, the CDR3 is TGTGCCAGTAGTATCGGGACGGTCTACGAGCAGTACTTC.

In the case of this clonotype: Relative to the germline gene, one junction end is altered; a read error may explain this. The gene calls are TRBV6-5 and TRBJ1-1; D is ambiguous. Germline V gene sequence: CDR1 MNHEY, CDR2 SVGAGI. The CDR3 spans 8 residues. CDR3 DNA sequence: TGTGCCATCAGTGAAGCTTTCTTT. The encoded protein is CAISEAFF.